These 15 T cell receptor beta chains came from one sample sequenced in a study of T cell repertoires in cytomegalovirus infection. Via MiXCR, TCRdb re-called the reads, giving one row per CDR3 protein. This table holds 300,000 to 400,000 distinct CDR3 sequences, almost 30% found once. Their specific antigens are unknown. Sequencing used cultured PBMCs, obtained from culture after CMV antigen stimulation. Receptors originate from a human donor in good health (CMV status not recorded). Some clones in this sample may be carry-over from other donors' samples.

The gene calls are TRBV6-1 and TRBJ2-1; 10 nucleotides line up with TRBD2. Trimming took 10 bases from V and 8 from J; bases not matched to a gene: 11. This CDR3 region has 14 residues. Germline V gene data show CDR1 as MNHNS and CDR2 as SASEGT. CDR3 nucleotides: TGTGCCAACTCCAAGCGGGGGGGCTGGGATGAGCAGTTCTTC. Residues: CANSKRGGWDEQFF.

This clonotype came up many times. V gene TRBV4-2 combines with J gene TRBJ1-5, with unresolved D. The CDR3 sequence is 16 residues long. CDR1 and CDR2 (germline): LGHNA, YNFKEQ. V lost 1 base and J lost 0, with 10 bases in between. CDR3: CASSQVGIHSNQPQHF. DNA of the CDR3: TGTGCCAGCAGCCAAGTTGGGATCCATAGCAATCAGCCCCAGCATTTT.

This clonotype has only a few counts. CDR3 sequence (DNA): TGTGCCAGCAGCTCGGGACCGATCCTTCCGCACACTGAAGCTTTCTTT. Translation: CASSSGPILPHTEAFF. This chain joins TRBV11-1 and TRBJ1-1; D is possibly TRBD1 (5 bases). CDR1 is SGHAT and CDR2 is FQDESV in the germline V gene (reference sequence). Trimming cost V 4 bases and J 3 bases, with 18 bases left between them. The CDR3 loop spans 16 amino acids.

This clonotype was found a few times. The chain has TRBV27 and TRBJ1-2; a weak D match, TRBD1 (6 bases). The CDR3 consists of 14 residues. V was cut by 2 bases and J by 0 bases, with 7 bases left in between. The germline V gene encodes CDR1 MNHEY and CDR2 SMNVEV (reference sequence). CDR3 in DNA: TGTGCCAGCAGTTTAAGGGGGTCTAACTATGGCTACACCTTC. Protein sequence: CASSLRGSNYGYTF.

The chain recombines TRBV7-8 with TRBJ2-7, with D possibly being TRBD1 (6 bases). Per germline, CDR1 SGHVS and CDR2 FQNEAQ. CDR3 size: 17 residues. The ends were cut back, 5 bases at V and 0 bases at J, with 20 bases in the middle. This chain's CDR3 is CASSPHRDIGSSYEQYF. CDR3 sequence (DNA): TGTGCCAGCAGCCCCCACCGGGACATAGGAAGCTCCTACGAGCAGTACTTC.

This clonotype was counted ten times or more. This rearrangement joins TRBV7-2 to TRBJ1-1; no definite D call. Germline CDR1 SGHTA, CDR2 FQGNSA. V shed 1 base and J shed 1 base, with 7 bases lying between them. This CDR3 spans 14 amino acids. The CDR3 reads CASSLVIRNTEAFF. The CDR3 DNA is TGTGCCAGCAGCTTAGTCATTCGGAACACTGAAGCTTTCTTT.

The table lists this clonotype with a few counts. This rearrangement joins TRBV28 to TRBJ1-1; 11 bases agree with TRBD1. V lost 10 bases and J lost 6; bases outside the gene matches: 7. The CDR3 spans 13 residues. Germline V gene lookup returns CDR1 MDHEN and CDR2 SYDVKM. Written as DNA, the CDR3 is TGTGCCATCAGGACAGGGGGCTTGGCTGAAGCTTTCTTT. This gives the protein CAIRTGGLAEAFF.

This chain's CDR3 is CASSLSGGATRSQYF. CDR3 nucleotide sequence: TGTGCCAGCAGCTTAAGCGGGGGGGCTACCAGGTCCCAGTACTTC. The V and J genes are TRBV13 and TRBJ2-5; 10 bases line up with TRBD2. The CDR3 is 15 amino acids. J gave up 9 bases and V 2 bases, and 9 bases lay outside the gene matches. In germline, CDR1 is PRHDT, CDR2 FYEKMQ (reference sequence).

The chain carries TRBV12-3 or TRBV12-4 and TRBJ1-2; a possible D gene is TRBD1 (5 bases). Deletions cut 6 bases from V and 8 bases from J, with 16 bases between. The CDR3 loop spans 13 amino acids. This CDR3 is CASSSSAGRGYTF. In DNA form, the CDR3 reads TGTGCCAGCAGCTCCTCTGCAGGGCGAGGCTACACCTTC.

This chain uses TRBV28 with TRBJ2-7; 8 nucleotides match TRBD1. Germline trimming cut 7 bases from V and 8 bases from J; bases unmatched to any gene: 16. This CDR3 has 15 residues. Germline CDR1 MDHEN, CDR2 SYDVKM. The chain's CDR3 is CASTLEDRASGKQYF. The CDR3 DNA reads TGTGCCAGCACCCTTGAGGACAGGGCTAGTGGTAAGCAGTACTTC.

The chain uses TRBV20-1 and TRBJ2-6; D is uncertain. CDR3 length equals 16 residues. Germline V gene sequence: CDR1 DFQATT, CDR2 SNEGSKA (reference sequence). V shed 4 bases and J shed 4 bases, with 17 bases lying between them. CDR3 region: CSATPLSEWGANVLTF. In DNA, the CDR3 is TGCAGTGCTACCCCCCTCTCTGAATGGGGGGCCAACGTCCTGACTTTC.

The V call is TRBV4-1, the J call TRBJ1-1; D is unclear. The CDR3 loop spans 15 amino acids. Trimming shortened V by 4 bases and J by 0 bases, and 12 bases separated the two germline ends. Germline-derived CDR1 and CDR2 are MGHRA and YSYEKL. The CDR3 is CASSLSLGMNTEAFF. The CDR3 region has the DNA TGCGCCAGCAGCCTAAGTCTGGGGATGAACACTGAAGCTTTCTTT.

The chain carries TRBV6-2 or TRBV6-3 and TRBJ2-2; tentative D call: TRBD1 (6 bases). V lost 6 bases and J lost 2, with 16 bases in between. The CDR3 spans 16 residues. Germline values: CDR1 MNHEY, CDR2 SVGEGT. CDR3 DNA sequence: TGTGCCAGCAGACCACCGGGACACTCAAACACCGGGGAGCTGTTTTTT. Translating it yields CASRPPGHSNTGELFF.

This clonotype was observed a few times. The V call is TRBV2, the J call TRBJ1-5; no definite D call. The CDR3 runs to 14 residues. The germline CDR1 and CDR2 sequences are SNHLY and FYNNEI. V lost 0 bases and J 11 bases, leaving 14 bases between the germline ends. The CDR3, as DNA: TGTGCCAGCAGTGAAGCGGCACCTTTCGATGCCCAGCATTTT. It codes for CASSEAAPFDAQHF.

The chain uses TRBV12-3 or TRBV12-4 and TRBJ2-1, with D tentatively TRBD1 or TRBD2 (6 bases each). V was pared by 7 bases and J by 4 bases, with 17 bases between. The CDR3 runs to 15 residues. The CDR3 sequence is CASTTNKGGYNEQFF. The DNA of the CDR3 is TGTGCCAGCACCACAAATAAGGGGGGTTACAATGAGCAGTTCTTC.